The 28 T cell receptor beta chains reported below all come from one sample, sequenced in a study of CD8 T cells in Susac syndrome. Reverse transcription of roughly 0.45 to 1 ug RNA was performed with random hexamers. TCRdb redid the calling of the immunoSEQ multiplex PCR reads with MiXCR, one entry per CDR3 protein. The data show 65,000 to 80,000 distinct CDR3 sequences, about 91% seen once. Sequences were obtained from CD8+ T cells from PBMCs. The receptor source for this set is a human donor with multiple sclerosis.

CDR3 coding DNA: TGCAGTGCGACAGCGGGAGTTGAGCAGTTCTTC. It codes for CSATAGVEQFF. This chain joins TRBV20-1 and TRBJ2-1; 8 nucleotides line up with TRBD2. The CDR3 runs 11 residues. Germline trimming cut 6 bases from V and 9 bases from J; bases unmatched to any gene: 4. Germline V gene data show CDR1 as DFQATT and CDR2 as SNEGSKA (reference sequence).

This chain links TRBV4-2 with TRBJ1-6, with D tentatively TRBD1 (5 bases). Trimming stripped 3 bases from V and 2 bases from J, with 8 bases between. This CDR3 has 15 amino acids. The germline V gene has CDR1 LGHNA and CDR2 YNFKEQ. The CDR3 here is CASSQGDAYNSPLHF. DNA of the CDR3: TGTGCCAGCAGCCAGGGGGACGCCTATAATTCACCCCTCCACTTT.

The chain has TRBV4-2 and TRBJ2-7; D ambiguous. The ends were cut back, 1 base at V and 4 bases at J, with 8 bases in the middle. CDR1 and CDR2 (germline): LGHNA, YNFKEQ. The length of the CDR3 is 13 residues. In DNA, the CDR3 is TGTGCCAGCAGCCAAGGGGTCGGATACGAGCAGTACTTC. Amino acids: CASSQGVGYEQYF.

This sequence joins TRBV4-3 and TRBJ1-3, with D possibly matching TRBD1 (5 bases). The CDR3 spans 15 residues. The V gene's germline CDR1 is LGHNA and CDR2 YSLEER. V was clipped by 1 base and J by 4 bases, with 11 bases between them. CDR3 nucleotide sequence: TGCGCCAGCAGCCAAGCCCCGAGGGGCGGAAACACCATATATTTT. Translated: CASSQAPRGGNTIYF.

The gene calls are TRBV6-5 and TRBJ2-2; D may be TRBD1 (8 bases). V shed 4 bases and J shed 3 bases, with 18 bases lying between them. The CDR3 is 17 residues long. Germline CDR1 and CDR2: MNHEY and SVGAGI. CDR3 residues: CASSLGQGGIYTGELFF. Written as DNA, the CDR3 is TGTGCCAGCAGTTTAGGACAGGGAGGGATTTACACCGGGGAGCTGTTTTTT.

This sequence joins TRBV3-1 and TRBJ2-5; no definite D call. The germline V gene has CDR1 LGHDT and CDR2 YNNKEL (reference sequence). The CDR3 loop spans 15 amino acids. V gave up 0 bases and J gave up 0 bases, with 8 bases separating them. The CDR3 sequence is CASSQDSAYQETQYF. Here the CDR3 DNA reads TGTGCCAGCAGCCAAGACTCTGCGTACCAAGAGACCCAGTACTTC.

V is TRBV18 and J is TRBJ2-5, with 9 bases aligning to TRBD2. This CDR3 spans 20 amino acids. Germline trimming cut 4 bases from V and 0 bases from J; bases unmatched to any gene: 18. The germline V gene encodes CDR1 KGHSH and CDR2 LQKENI. The CDR3 DNA reads TGTGCCAGCTCACGAGCGGGAGGACTATCTACCCTATTCTACCAAGAGACCCAGTACTTC. Its protein is CASSRAGGLSTLFYQETQYF. Complete variable domain (other parts from reference TRBV18 and TRBJ2-5): NAGVMQNPRHLVRRRGQEARLRCSPMKGHSHVYWYRQLPEEGLKFMVYLQKENIIDESGMPKERFSAEFPKEGPSILRIQQVVRGDSAAYFCASSRAGGLSTLFYQETQYFGPGTRLLVL.

V gene TRBV16 combines with J gene TRBJ1-1; D may be TRBD1 (5 bases). CDR3 length: 14 amino acids. V was pared by 4 bases and J by 4 bases, with 13 bases between. Germline CDR1 and CDR2: KGHSY and FQNENV. The CDR3 loop is CASSPRWDLTEAFF. The CDR3 DNA is TGTGCCAGCAGCCCCCGGTGGGACCTCACTGAAGCTTTCTTT.

This clonotype was observed a single time. The chain links TRBV2 to TRBJ2-4; no definite D call. The CDR3 consists of 14 residues. Trimming removed 4 bases at V and 3 bases at J, with 10 bases between. The germline V gene encodes CDR1 SNHLY and CDR2 FYNNEI. CDR3 sequence reads: CASSGGRGKNIQYF. The CDR3 nucleotides read TGTGCCAGCAGTGGGGGAAGAGGCAAAAACATTCAGTACTTC.

The chain recombines TRBV9 with TRBJ2-2; TRBD2 aligns across 12 bases. The V and J ends lost 4 bases and 5 bases, in that order; junction bases with no gene match: 9. CDR1 SGDLS and CDR2 YYNGEE come from the germline V gene. The CDR3 consists of 17 residues. Here the CDR3 reads CASSPPSGRALTGELFF. Here the CDR3 DNA reads TGTGCCAGCAGCCCACCTAGCGGGAGGGCCTTGACCGGGGAGCTGTTTTTT.

V gene TRBV5-1 combines with J gene TRBJ1-6; unclear D gene. Trimming removed 0 bases at V and 7 bases at J, with 5 bases between. This CDR3 comprises 13 residues. The germline CDR1 and CDR2 sequences are SGHRS and YFSETQ. In DNA form, the CDR3 reads TGCGCCAGCAGCTTGGAAGGGAATTCACCCCTCCACTTT. It encodes CASSLEGNSPLHF.

The chain carries TRBV28 and TRBJ1-6, with TRBD1 matching over 9 bases. The CDR3 is made up of 15 amino acids. CDR1 is MDHEN and CDR2 is SYDVKM in the germline V gene. Trimming at V came to 2 bases and at J to 9 bases, leaving 5 bases not matched to a gene. CDR3 bases: TGTGCCAGCAGTTTACCCCGGGACAGGGTTTCACCCCTCCACTTT. It specifies CASSLPRDRVSPLHF.

V and J are TRBV7-6 and TRBJ2-7, with TRBD1 matching over 9 bases. From germline, CDR1 is SGHVS and CDR2 FNYEAQ. The CDR3 extends over 16 amino acids. The J segment lost 5 bases and the V segment lost 1 base, leaving 9 bases of the junction unmatched. The CDR3 region has the DNA TGTGCCAGCAGCTTAGGGGCAGGACAGGGGTTCGACGAGCAGTACTTC. Its translation: CASSLGAGQGFDEQYF.

The chain uses TRBV30 and TRBJ2-1, with TRBD2 matching over 8 bases. From germline, CDR1 is GTSNPN and CDR2 SVGIG (reference sequence). The CDR3 sequence is 16 residues long. V lost 4 bases and J lost 0; bases outside the gene matches: 8. CDR3 loop: CAWTFRRGVSYNEQFF. The CDR3 DNA follows: TGTGCCTGGACATTTCGGCGGGGGGTCTCCTACAATGAGCAGTTCTTC.

This chain joins TRBV9 and TRBJ2-2; D is ambiguous. The CDR3 loop spans 12 amino acids. V lost 2 bases and J lost 3, with 2 bases in between. Germline V CDR1 and CDR2: SGDLS, YYNGEE. This CDR3 reads CASSVDTGELFF. The CDR3 coding sequence is TGTGCCAGCAGCGTCGACACCGGGGAGCTGTTTTTT. Looking up the rest from reference TRBV9 and TRBJ2-2 gives the full variable domain: DSGVTQTPKHLITATGQRVTLRCSPRSGDLSVYWYQQSLDQGLQFLIQYYNGEERAKGNILERFSAQQFPDLHSELNLSSLELGDSALYFCASSVDTGELFFGEGSRLTVL.

The V and J genes are TRBV5-1 and TRBJ2-5; TRBD1 matches at 9 bases. The V gene end was trimmed by 0 bases and the J gene end by 4 bases; junction bases not matched to a gene: 4. The CDR3 has 15 residues. CDR1 is SGHRS, CDR2 YFSETQ, per germline. The DNA of the CDR3 is TGCGCCAGCAGCTTGGTGGGGACAGGGCCAGAGACCCAGTACTTC. It specifies CASSLVGTGPETQYF.

The CDR3 bases are TGCAGTGCTAGAGATCTAGCGGGCAGCTCCTACAATGAGCAGTTCTTC. Protein: CSARDLAGSSYNEQFF. The V and J genes are TRBV20-1 and TRBJ2-1, with 8 bases lining up with TRBD2. The CDR3 totals 16 residues. Per the germline V gene, CDR1 is DFQATT and CDR2 is SNEGSKA (reference sequence). Germline trimming cut 0 bases from V and 0 bases from J; bases unmatched to any gene: 4.

V usage is TRBV24-1 and J usage is TRBJ1-2; no reliable D call. The CDR3 spans 11 residues. Per the germline V gene, CDR1 is KGHDR and CDR2 is SFDVKD. Trimming took off 10 bases at V and 4 bases at J, with 9 bases between the two ends. Written as DNA, the CDR3 is TGTGCCACGCGGACCGTCTATGGCTACACCTTC. Encoded protein: CATRTVYGYTF.

V and J are TRBV5-6 and TRBJ2-5; D is tentatively TRBD1 or TRBD2 (5 bases each). This CDR3 region has 14 residues. CDR1 SGHDT and CDR2 YYEEEE come from the germline V gene. Trimming cost V 0 bases and J 7 bases, with 13 bases left between them. The CDR3 nucleotides are TGTGCCAGCAGCTTGGGAGGGACCCACCGGACCCAGTACTTC. Translating gives CASSLGGTHRTQYF. Variable domain in full (rest from reference TRBV5-6 and TRBJ2-5): DAGVTQSPTHLIKTRGQQVTLRCSPKSGHDTVSWYQQALGQGPQFIFQYYEEEERQRGNFPDRFSGHQFPNYSSELNVNALLLGDSALYLCASSLGGTHRTQYFGPGTRLLVL.

The CDR3 DNA reads as TGTGCCAGCAGCCCATGGACAGGGGGTTTCAATGAGCAGTTCTTC. This gives the protein CASSPWTGGFNEQFF. The J gene is TRBJ2-1, the V gene TRBV6-2 or TRBV6-3; TRBD1 matches 10 bases. Per the germline V gene, CDR1 is MNHEY and CDR2 is SVGEGT. With 6 bases clipped from V and 6 bases from J, the junction kept 8 bases outside the gene matches. The CDR3 contains 15 residues.

This chain uses TRBV30 with TRBJ2-3, with 10 bases identical to TRBD2. Germline CDR1 reads GTSNPN; CDR2 reads SVGIG (reference sequence). Trimming took 2 bases from V and 2 from J; bases not matched to a gene: 1. This CDR3 region has 14 residues. The CDR3 bases are TGTGCCTGGAGTCTAGCGGGAGTCACAGATACGCAGTATTTT. Protein sequence: CAWSLAGVTDTQYF.

The chain carries TRBV3-1 and TRBJ2-1; D might be TRBD1 or TRBD2, each matching 6 bases. Germline loops: CDR1 LGHDT, CDR2 YNNKEL (reference sequence). V dropped 3 bases and J dropped 4 bases, with 25 bases sitting between them. The CDR3 contains 19 residues. DNA for the CDR3: TGTGCCAGCAGCCAGGGATCCGGGGGCGAGTGGCCCGTTTACAATGAGCAGTTCTTC. It encodes CASSQGSGGEWPVYNEQFF.

This clonotype was picked up a small number of times. The chain uses TRBV5-6 and TRBJ2-7; 9 bases are shared with TRBD2. Germline V gene lookup returns CDR1 SGHDT and CDR2 YYEEEE. The CDR3 has 15 residues. V shed 0 bases and J 0 bases; nucleotides not matched to a gene: 1. CDR3 sequence reads: CASSLGLAASYEQYF. Here the CDR3 DNA reads TGTGCCAGCAGCTTGGGACTAGCGGCCTCCTACGAGCAGTACTTC. The full variable domain, its missing parts supplied by reference TRBV5-6 and TRBJ2-7, is DAGVTQSPTHLIKTRGQQVTLRCSPKSGHDTVSWYQQALGQGPQFIFQYYEEEERQRGNFPDRFSGHQFPNYSSELNVNALLLGDSALYLCASSLGLAASYEQYFGPGTRLTVT.

V and J are TRBV7-9 and TRBJ1-2; 9 bases fit TRBD1. The V and J ends lost 6 bases and 5 bases, in that order; junction bases with no gene match: 10. The CDR3 runs to 15 residues. Germline V gene sequence: CDR1 SEHNR, CDR2 FQNEAQ (reference sequence). The CDR3 DNA is TGTGCCAGCAGACGCGGGGACAGGGCTCCTTATGGCTACACCTTC. As protein: CASRRGDRAPYGYTF.

CDR3 sequence: CASRSSPGYTGELFF. CDR3 bases: TGTGCCAGCAGGTCGAGTCCAGGCTACACCGGGGAGCTGTTTTTT. The chain carries TRBV9 and TRBJ2-2, with D uncertain. The length of the CDR3 is 15 residues. V dropped 5 bases and J dropped 3 bases, with 14 bases sitting between them. CDR1 is SGDLS, CDR2 YYNGEE, per germline.

This chain joins TRBV19 and TRBJ1-5; D is unresolved. Per germline, CDR1 LNHDA and CDR2 SQIVND (reference sequence). V was shortened by 3 bases and J by 0 bases, with 9 bases between the two germline ends. The CDR3 is 15 amino acids. CDR3: CASSIFTLSNQPQHF. In DNA, the CDR3 is TGTGCCAGTAGTATTTTCACTCTTAGCAATCAGCCCCAGCATTTT.

V is TRBV27 and J is TRBJ2-1; 7 bases fit TRBD2. The V gene end was trimmed by 2 bases and the J gene end by 8 bases; junction bases not matched to a gene: 6. Germline CDR1 and CDR2: MNHEY and SMNVEV (reference sequence). The CDR3 has 14 residues. CDR3 coding DNA: TGTGCCAGCAGTTTAGCGGGAGTTGTCGATGAGCAGTTCTTC. Translation gives CASSLAGVVDEQFF.

This clonotype was detected once. The CDR3 loop is CASRTTKRGLGWVKNIQYF. The CDR3 coding sequence is TGTGCCAGCAGAACAACCAAGAGGGGGCTGGGGTGGGTCAAAAACATTCAGTACTTC. The chain uses TRBV27 and TRBJ2-4; the match to TRBD1 covers 7 bases. There are 19 residues in the CDR3. Germline CDR1 MNHEY, CDR2 SMNVEV (reference sequence). Trimming removed 6 bases from V and 3 bases from J; junction bases left unmatched: 20.